These 31 T cell receptor beta chains came from one sample sequenced in a study of T cells after yellow fever vaccination. MiXCR, applied by TCRdb to the 5' RACE reads, yields one record per CDR3 protein. The sample consists of 50,000 or so distinct CDR3 sequences, about 6.6% of them appearing once. Sequences were derived from CD8+ T cells not binding an NS4B(214-222) dextramer, sorted from PBMCs, sampled roughly 47 days after the first yellow fever vaccination. All receptors derive from a man aged 18 to 30 who received the YFV17D yellow fever vaccine.

This clonotype was counted a few times. J is TRBJ1-1 and V is TRBV5-1; D unclear. V was shortened by 0 bases and J by 1 base, with 10 bases between the two germline ends. Per germline, CDR1 SGHRS and CDR2 YFSETQ. CDR3 length: 15 amino acids. CDR3 DNA sequence: TGCGCCAGCAGCTTGGCCCAGAGTACGAACACTGAAGCTTTCTTT. Protein sequence: CASSLAQSTNTEAFF. Combining the CDR3 with reference TRBV5-1 and TRBJ1-1 gives the whole variable domain KAGVTQTPRYLIKTRGQQVTLSCSPISGHRSVSWYQQTPGQGLQFLFEYFSETQRNKGNFPGRFSGRQFSNSRSEMNVSTLELGDSALYLCASSLAQSTNTEAFFGQGTRLTVV.

The rearrangement joins TRBV19 to TRBJ1-4; the match to TRBD1 covers 7 bases. Germline values: CDR1 LNHDA, CDR2 SQIVND (reference sequence). With 5 bases clipped from V and 9 bases from J, the junction kept 15 bases outside the gene matches. The CDR3 loop spans 16 amino acids. CDR3 loop: CASSPSILGTVKKLFF. CDR3 DNA: TGTGCCAGTAGTCCCTCTATTCTGGGGACAGTTAAAAAACTGTTTTTT.

Only a few counts were recorded for this clonotype. The rearrangement links TRBV29-1 to TRBJ2-3; either TRBD1 or TRBD2 may fit D (6 bases each). Per germline, CDR1 SQVTM and CDR2 ANQGSEA. This CDR3 contains 13 residues. V dropped 4 bases and J dropped 4 bases, with 12 bases sitting between them. DNA of the CDR3: TGCAGCGTTGTGGGGGGCTACGCAGATACGCAGTATTTT. Protein: CSVVGGYADTQYF.

This clonotype has just a few counts. The chain recombines TRBV5-1 with TRBJ1-1; D is perhaps TRBD1 (6 bases). Germline lookup yields CDR1 SGHRS and CDR2 YFSETQ. This CDR3 has 17 amino acids. The CDR3 here is CPSSLVCWGRGDTEAFF. Written as DNA, the CDR3 is TGCCCGAGCAGCTTGGTGTGTTGGGGGCGCGGGGACACTGAAGCTTTCTTT. Full variable domain (remainder filled in from reference TRBV5-1 and TRBJ1-1): KAGVTQTPRYLIKTRGQQVTLSCSPISGHRSVSWYQQTPGQGLQFLFEYFSETQRNKGNFPGRFSGRQFSNSRSEMNVSTLELGDSALYLCPSSLVCWGRGDTEAFFGQGTRLTVV.

The chain recombines TRBV11-3 with TRBJ2-7, with D uncertain. Germline CDR1 and CDR2: SGHNT and YENEEA. V was clipped by 2 bases and J by 5 bases, with 7 bases between them. CDR3 length: 12 amino acids. DNA of the CDR3: TGTGCCAGCAGCTTATACAGCGACGAGCAGTACTTC. It translates to CASSLYSDEQYF.

This clonotype has ten or more counts. The chain joins TRBV12-3 or TRBV12-4 to TRBJ2-1, with 14 positions matching TRBD2. Germline trimming cut 5 bases from V and 8 bases from J; bases unmatched to any gene: 5. This CDR3 spans 15 amino acids. CDR3 in amino acids: CASSQTSGGAYEQFF. The CDR3 DNA is TGTGCCAGCAGTCAGACTAGCGGGGGGGCCTATGAGCAGTTCTTC.

This chain joins TRBV7-2 and TRBJ1-5; a possible D gene is TRBD1 (5 bases). Germline V gene data show CDR1 as SGHTA and CDR2 as FQGNSA. The V gene lost 2 bases and the J gene lost 7 bases, with 15 bases spanning the gap. This CDR3 comprises 15 residues. The DNA for the CDR3 is TGTGCCAGCAGCTTAACGATGGGGGTGGGACAGCCCCAGCATTTT. It yields the protein CASSLTMGVGQPQHF.

This clonotype showed up just a few times. The gene calls are TRBV15 and TRBJ2-5; D is possibly TRBD1 (7 bases). From germline, CDR1 is LNHNV and CDR2 YYDKDF (reference sequence). Trimming removed 5 bases at V and 7 bases at J, with 11 bases between. CDR3 length: 12 residues. For the CDR3, the DNA is TGTGCCACCAGCCCAGGGGGGACGACCCAGTACTTC. Translating it yields CATSPGGTTQYF.

This clonotype was detected a few times. V is TRBV4-3 and J is TRBJ1-3; D not certain. The germline gives CDR1 LGHNA, CDR2 YSLEER. The V end was cut by 1 base, the J end by 3 bases, with 7 bases between. The CDR3 is 14 residues long. This CDR3 reads CASSQVGDGNTIYF. The CDR3 DNA is TGCGCCAGCAGCCAAGTTGGGGATGGAAACACCATATATTTT.

This clonotype showed up just a few times. The rearrangement joins TRBV7-2 to TRBJ2-5; 8 bases map to TRBD2. V dropped 2 bases and J dropped 5; count of bases not matched to a gene: 10. The CDR3 loop spans 16 amino acids. CDR1 and CDR2 (germline): SGHTA, FQGNSA. CDR3 DNA sequence: TGTGCCAGCAGCTTAAGTCGGATAGCGGGGTTTGAGACCCAGTACTTC. It translates to CASSLSRIAGFETQYF.

This clonotype was seen at least ten times. The chain employs TRBV5-6 and TRBJ2-2; tentative D call: TRBD1 (6 bases). Looked up from germline, CDR1 is SGHDT and CDR2 is YYEEEE. The CDR3 covers 14 residues. Trimming removed 4 bases from V and 6 bases from J, with 13 bases in between. DNA of the CDR3: TGTGCCAGCAGCGAGGCTAGGGGGTCCGGGGAGCTGTTTTTT. Translated: CASSEARGSGELFF.

This clonotype was detected many times. The rearrangement uses TRBV27 and TRBJ1-1; 7 bases align to TRBD1. There are 14 residues in the CDR3. Germline-derived CDR1 and CDR2 are MNHEY and SMNVEV (reference sequence). J was trimmed by 5 bases and V by 6 bases; bases with no gene match: 9. The CDR3 loop is CASSLNRGETEAFF. DNA of the CDR3: TGTGCCAGCAGCTTGAACAGGGGAGAGACTGAAGCTTTCTTT.

V is TRBV6-2 or TRBV6-3 and J is TRBJ2-1, with TRBD1 as a possible D gene (6 bases). With 0 bases removed from V and 9 bases from J, the gap between germline ends came to 9 bases. The CDR3 contains 13 residues. Germline V gene data show CDR1 as MNHEY and CDR2 as SVGEGT. CDR3 sequence: CASSYSAGAEQFF. CDR3 nucleotides: TGTGCCAGCAGTTACTCTGCAGGGGCTGAGCAGTTCTTC.

The CDR3 loop is CASSYESGGGLHTEAFF. The DNA of the CDR3 is TGTGCCAGCAGTTACGAATCGGGCGGGGGCTTGCACACTGAAGCTTTCTTT. The rearrangement uses TRBV6-2 or TRBV6-3 and TRBJ1-1; weak D call: TRBD1 (6 bases). The CDR3 runs to 17 residues. The V end lost 2 bases, the J end lost 3 bases, and 19 bases lay between the germline ends. Germline V CDR1 and CDR2: MNHEY, SVGEGT.

This chain uses TRBV5-4 with TRBJ2-4, with D possibly called TRBD1 or TRBD2 (5 bases each). CDR1 SGHNT and CDR2 YYREEE come from the germline V gene (reference sequence). This CDR3 spans 13 amino acids. Trimming shortened V by 2 bases and J by 7 bases, and 10 bases separated the two germline ends. The CDR3 DNA is TGTGCCAGCAGCTTTAGGGGAGAGAACATTCAGTACTTC. Translation: CASSFRGENIQYF.

The table lists this clonotype with a few counts. The chain joins TRBV29-1 to TRBJ2-1; 9 bases fit TRBD1. V gave up 0 bases and J gave up 8 bases; unmatched junction bases: 8. The CDR3 has 15 amino acids. Germline V gene sequence: CDR1 SQVTM, CDR2 ANQGSEA. In DNA, the CDR3 is TGCAGCGTTGAAGATGGGACAGGGAGGGATTATGAGCAGTTCTTC. Protein sequence: CSVEDGTGRDYEQFF.

The genes are TRBV15 and TRBJ1-1, with a weak D call TRBD1 (5 bases). The germline V and J ends were trimmed by 3 bases and 5 bases, with 10 bases remaining between them. This CDR3 region has 13 residues. From germline, CDR1 is LNHNV and CDR2 YYDKDF (reference sequence). This CDR3 reads CATSSRDATEAFF. As DNA, the CDR3 is TGTGCCACCAGCAGCCGGGACGCAACTGAAGCTTTCTTT.

This clonotype was found many times. V and J are TRBV27 and TRBJ2-7; possibly TRBD2 for D (5 bases). This CDR3 spans 14 amino acids. The V end was cut by 9 bases, the J end by 6 bases, with 21 bases between. Germline lookup yields CDR1 MNHEY and CDR2 SMNVEV (reference sequence). The CDR3 DNA reads as TGTGCCAGTTCTGACACCGGGGTTCCGTCCGAGCAGTACTTC. It translates to CASSDTGVPSEQYF.

This clonotype was detected a few times. V gene TRBV6-1 combines with J gene TRBJ1-5, with unresolved D. CDR1 and CDR2 (germline): MNHNS, SASEGT. Trimming removed 3 bases from V and 0 bases from J, with 9 bases in between. CDR3 length equals 15 residues. The CDR3 protein is CASSDRLISNQPQHF. The CDR3 nucleotides are TGTGCCAGCAGTGATCGATTGATTAGCAATCAGCCCCAGCATTTT.

This clonotype was seen only a few times. The rearrangement uses TRBV29-1 and TRBJ2-2; D unclear. Germline CDR1 is SQVTM and CDR2 is ANQGSEA. The CDR3 is made up of 12 amino acids. V lost 2 bases and J 8 bases, leaving 9 bases between the germline ends. This CDR3 reads CSVELRLGELFF. The CDR3 DNA is TGCAGCGTTGAACTCCGACTTGGGGAGCTGTTTTTT.

This clonotype showed up just a few times. V is TRBV20-1 and J is TRBJ2-3; 12 bases match TRBD2. Per the germline V gene, CDR1 is DFQATT and CDR2 is SNEGSKA (reference sequence). V shed 0 bases, J shed 0 bases, and the junction held 10 bases outside the gene matches. This CDR3 spans 19 amino acids. In DNA form, the CDR3 reads TGCAGTGCTAGAGATGAGTGGTCGACTAGCGGGGGAAGCACAGATACGCAGTATTTT. Translated: CSARDEWSTSGGSTDTQYF.

With respect to this clonotype: Its ends do not fully match the called genes, so a read error is possible. The chain joins TRBV5-1 to TRBJ2-4; D perhaps matches TRBD2 (5 bases). The CDR3 runs to 16 residues. Germline-derived CDR1 and CDR2 are SGHRS and YFSETQ. The DNA of the CDR3 is TGCGCCAGCAGCTTGGCCGAGGGTGGGTCGAGAAACATTCAGTGCTTC. This encodes CASSLAEGGSRNIQCF.

This clonotype was detected only a few times. The chain has TRBV19 and TRBJ2-2; TRBD1 agrees at 10 bases. J was trimmed by 5 bases and V by 6 bases; bases with no gene match: 15. Germline CDR1 LNHDA, CDR2 SQIVND (reference sequence). The CDR3 spans 18 residues. CDR3 DNA: TGTGCCAGTAGGGGCTCGACAGGGGGCGATTTTCGGACCGGGGAGCTGTTTTTT. Protein sequence: CASRGSTGGDFRTGELFF.

This clonotype showed up just a few times. The genes are TRBV27 and TRBJ1-5; D is undetermined. CDR1 MNHEY and CDR2 SMNVEV come from the germline V gene (reference sequence). The CDR3 is 13 amino acids. V dropped 5 bases and J dropped 5 bases, with 10 bases sitting between them. The CDR3: CASSRTPYQPQHF. The CDR3 DNA follows: TGTGCCAGCAGTCGGACCCCCTATCAGCCCCAGCATTTT.

The J gene is TRBJ1-2, the V gene TRBV7-9; D is possibly TRBD1 (5 bases). V shed 2 bases and J shed 12 bases, with 10 bases lying between them. Germline values: CDR1 SEHNR, CDR2 FQNEAQ (reference sequence). This CDR3 region has 11 residues. CDR3 bases: TGTGCCAGCAGCTTACCCGTGGGGGACACCTTC. It is translated as CASSLPVGDTF.

In its sample, this clonotype was seen a few times. The chain carries TRBV20-1 and TRBJ1-3; unclear D gene. Per germline, CDR1 DFQATT and CDR2 SNEGSKA (reference sequence). Trimming left V 2 bases short and J 0 bases short, with 5 bases between. The CDR3 contains 13 residues. CDR3 nucleotide sequence: TGCAGTGCTAGACGCTTCTCTGGAAACACCATATATTTT. Protein: CSARRFSGNTIYF.

This clonotype was seen only a few times. The chain couples TRBV6-5 to TRBJ2-3; unclear D gene. The CDR3 is made up of 11 amino acids. The germline V and J ends were trimmed by 8 bases and 8 bases, with 11 bases remaining between them. Germline lookup yields CDR1 MNHEY and CDR2 SVGAGI. The CDR3 is CASGLDSTQYF. CDR3 DNA sequence: TGTGCCAGCGGCCTTGATAGTACGCAGTATTTT.

In this sample, this clonotype turned up a few times. The rearrangement links TRBV29-1 to TRBJ2-1; D is undetermined. This CDR3 has 11 residues. CDR1 is SQVTM and CDR2 is ANQGSEA in the germline V gene. Trimming removed 4 bases from V and 12 bases from J, with 13 bases in between. The CDR3 nucleotides read TGCAGCGTTGCGGCAGGACGGGCGCAGTTCTTC. It yields the protein CSVAAGRAQFF.

This clonotype was counted ten times or more. This chain joins TRBV7-6 and TRBJ2-3; a weak D match, TRBD1 (7 bases). Germline-derived CDR1 and CDR2 are SGHVS and FNYEAQ. The CDR3 is made up of 14 amino acids. Trimming stripped 4 bases from V and 1 base from J, with 9 bases between. The CDR3 sequence: CASSSRGGTDTQYF. For the CDR3, the DNA is TGTGCCAGCAGCTCCAGGGGGGGCACAGATACGCAGTATTTT.

This clonotype occurred many times. The J gene is TRBJ2-5, the V gene TRBV28; D is undetermined. The CDR3 has 16 amino acids. Germline loops: CDR1 MDHEN, CDR2 SYDVKM. V dropped 3 bases and J dropped 2 bases, with 16 bases sitting between them. DNA for the CDR3: TGTGCCAGCAGTTTTGTAGTCTCGGGTAATCAAGAGACCCAGTACTTC. Translating gives CASSFVVSGNQETQYF. The whole variable domain, filled in from reference TRBV28 and TRBJ2-5, reads DVKVTQSSRYLVKRTGEKVFLECVQDMDHENMFWYRQDPGLGLRLIYFSYDVKMKEKGDIPEGYSVSREKKERFSLILESASTNQTSMYLCASSFVVSGNQETQYFGPGTRLLVL.

This clonotype was counted a few times. The chain combines TRBV23-1 with TRBJ2-1, with 9 bases aligning to TRBD1. TRBV23-1 is treated as an ORF (open reading frame) with a function not yet certain. With V trimmed by 4 bases and J by 4 bases, 5 bases remained unmatched. The CDR3 contains 15 residues. In DNA, the CDR3 is TGCGCCAGCAGTCCCGGACAGGGGATGTACAATGAGCAGTTCTTC. It encodes CASSPGQGMYNEQFF.